The 20 T cell receptor beta chains given below trace back to one sample, sequenced in a study of regulatory T cells in long-lasting Graves disease. Building the TCR beta libraries relied on iRepertoire HTBI primers, and CDR3 regions underwent Arm-PCR. TCRdb reanalysed the multiplex PCR reads using MiXCR and keeps one entry per CDR3 protein. This sample has about 430,000 distinct CDR3 sequences; about 21% occur once, and the top ten carry roughly an eighth. Time point given: persistent/refractory GD, antithyroid drugs over 5 years with positive TRAb. There was RNA extracted from PBMCs, and the TCR library was made from it. The sample here was peripheral blood mononuclear cells (PBMCs), taken when the disease was refractory, from a patient treated with antithyroid drugs. The receptors were gathered from a female donor with Graves disease.

The CDR3 loop reads CASSGQESSYNEQFF. In nucleotides, the CDR3 is TGTGCCAGCAGTGGACAGGAGAGCTCCTACAATGAGCAGTTCTTC. This chain links TRBV28 with TRBJ2-1; 7 nucleotides match TRBD1. V gave up 5 bases and J gave up 0 bases; unmatched junction bases: 4. Germline V CDR1 and CDR2: MDHEN, SYDVKM. The CDR3 consists of 15 residues.

This clonotype was found many times. The V call is TRBV15, the J call TRBJ2-2; D uncertain. Between the trimmed V and J ends, which lost 0 bases and 0 bases, there was a span of 8 bases. CDR1 and CDR2 (germline): LNHNV, YYDKDF (reference sequence). The length of the CDR3 is 16 residues. The CDR3 loop reads CATSREQRANTGELFF. The DNA for the CDR3 is TGTGCCACCAGCAGAGAGCAGAGAGCGAACACCGGGGAGCTGTTTTTT.

This clonotype was detected ten times or more. The chain links TRBV7-2 to TRBJ2-5, with a possible D match to TRBD1 (6 bases). The V end was cut by 1 base, the J end by 0 bases, with 9 bases between. This CDR3 has 15 amino acids. The germline V gene encodes CDR1 SGHTA and CDR2 FQGNSA. The CDR3 sequence is CASSLGDMYQETQYF. Here the CDR3 DNA reads TGTGCCAGCAGCTTAGGGGACATGTACCAAGAGACCCAGTACTTC.

Turning to this clonotype: A much larger clone sits a single nucleotide away, making a read error possible. The J gene is TRBJ2-5, the V gene TRBV7-2; D remains ambiguous. With 8 bases removed from V and 5 bases from J, the gap between germline ends came to 15 bases. Germline-derived CDR1 and CDR2 are SGHTA and FQGNSA. The CDR3 length is 13 residues. Here the CDR3 reads CASGYNYGETQYF. The CDR3 coding sequence is TGTGCCAGCGGCTACAACTACGGGGAGACCCAGTACTTC.

This chain links TRBV28 with TRBJ2-1; 8 bases agree with TRBD2. The CDR3 is made up of 15 amino acids. CDR1 is MDHEN, CDR2 SYDVKM, per germline. V lost 5 bases, J lost 7 bases, and 10 bases stayed unmatched. CDR3 nucleotides: TGTGCCAGCAGTCCCAGCGGGAGAAGGCTAAATGAGCAGTTCTTC. This codes for CASSPSGRRLNEQFF.

The V and J genes are TRBV5-1 and TRBJ2-5, with 8 bases fitting TRBD1. V lost 6 bases and J lost 5; bases outside the gene matches: 6. From germline, CDR1 is SGHRS and CDR2 YFSETQ. This CDR3 region has 13 residues. CDR3 residues: CASMLDRVETQYF. CDR3 sequence (DNA): TGCGCCAGCATGTTGGACAGGGTGGAGACCCAGTACTTC.

This clonotype was detected a few times. V is TRBV18 and J is TRBJ2-7; possibly TRBD1 for D (5 bases). The germline V gene encodes CDR1 KGHSH and CDR2 LQKENI. The CDR3 is 15 residues long. Trimming removed 2 bases from V and 4 bases from J, with 15 bases in between. Written as DNA, the CDR3 is TGTGCCAGCTCACCATTCTCGGGCCAGGGATACGAGCAGTACTTC. This codes for CASSPFSGQGYEQYF.

This clonotype was seen repeatedly, ten times or more. Compared with germline, one end of the junction differs, possibly owing to a read error. The CDR3 bases are TGTGCCAGCAGCCTGGACAGGGGTAACACTGAAGCTTTCTTT. It codes for CASSLDRGNTEAFF. This chain joins TRBV5-1 and TRBJ1-1; 9 nucleotides align to TRBD1. The germline CDR1 and CDR2 sequences are SGHRS and YFSETQ. The CDR3 spans 14 residues.

This clonotype was observed at least ten times. An end of the junction differs from the germline gene, which may be a read error. This CDR3 reads CASSDSILEDPGELFF. In DNA, the CDR3 is TGTGCCAGCAGTGACTCGATCCTAGAGGACCCCGGGGAGCTGTTTTTT. This chain links TRBV6-2 or TRBV6-3 with TRBJ2-2, with D hard to call. Germline CDR1 is MNHEY and CDR2 is SVGEGT. This CDR3 has 16 residues.

This clonotype was counted many times. The V call is TRBV28, the J call TRBJ1-5, with D possibly TRBD1 on 5 matching bases. The CDR3 contains 15 residues. Germline loops: CDR1 MDHEN, CDR2 SYDVKM. The V gene lost 5 bases and the J gene lost 3 bases, with 14 bases spanning the gap. The CDR3 DNA reads TGTGCCAGCAGTCTGCGGGGGGGTCACAATCAGCCCCAGCATTTT. It yields the protein CASSLRGGHNQPQHF.

This clonotype was recorded at least ten times. The chain has TRBV3-1 and TRBJ1-1; a possible D gene is TRBD1 (6 bases). V was clipped by 7 bases and J by 0 bases, with 12 bases between them. The germline gives CDR1 LGHDT, CDR2 YNNKEL (reference sequence). This CDR3 comprises 14 residues. The CDR3 coding sequence is TGTGCCAGCAACCGCGCAGGGGTGAACACTGAAGCTTTCTTT. Residues: CASNRAGVNTEAFF.

This clonotype was seen many times. V and J are TRBV15 and TRBJ2-7; 15 nucleotides line up with TRBD2. The CDR3 covers 17 residues. V shed 0 bases, J shed 4 bases, and the junction held 4 bases outside the gene matches. The germline CDR1 and CDR2 sequences are LNHNV and YYDKDF (reference sequence). The CDR3 loop reads CATSREGTSGRRYEQYF. The DNA for the CDR3 is TGTGCCACCAGCAGAGAAGGGACTAGCGGGAGGCGTTACGAGCAGTACTTC.

The chain has TRBV28 and TRBJ1-1; TRBD1 matches at 7 bases. The CDR3 runs to 15 residues. CDR1 and CDR2 (germline): MDHEN, SYDVKM. V lost 4 bases and J lost 4; bases outside the gene matches: 9. The CDR3 sequence is CASSSSDRETTEAFF. The CDR3 region has the DNA TGTGCCAGCAGTTCCTCCGACAGGGAGACCACTGAAGCTTTCTTT.

The rearrangement joins TRBV19 to TRBJ1-1; 8 bases map to TRBD1. Germline assignment: CDR1 LNHDA and CDR2 SQIVND (reference sequence). J lost 8 bases, V lost 9 bases, and 11 bases had no gene match. The CDR3 consists of 13 residues. The chain's CDR3 is CASTGGLGREAFF. CDR3 nucleotide sequence: TGTGCCAGCACAGGGGGATTGGGTCGCGAAGCTTTCTTT.

The chain links TRBV20-1 to TRBJ2-1; tentatively, D is TRBD2 (6 bases). The CDR3 is 10 residues long. Germline V lookup: CDR1 DFQATT, CDR2 SNEGSKA (reference sequence). Here the CDR3 reads CISGSVEQFF. CDR3 nucleotide sequence: TGCATCAGCGGGTCGGTTGAGCAGTTCTTC.

The V and J genes are TRBV2 and TRBJ2-1; tentative D call: TRBD1 (5 bases). Germline V gene sequence: CDR1 SNHLY, CDR2 FYNNEI. The CDR3 has 14 amino acids. Trimming took 7 bases from V and 0 from J, leaving 10 bases between them. In DNA, the CDR3 is TGTGCCAGCACCCTTGACAGCTCCTACAATGAGCAGTTCTTC. Translation: CASTLDSSYNEQFF.

This clonotype was seen many times. The chain employs TRBV2 and TRBJ1-2; a possible D gene is TRBD1 (6 bases). The CDR3 is 15 amino acids. The germline V and J ends were trimmed by 2 bases and 10 bases, with 20 bases remaining between them. Looked up from germline, CDR1 is SNHLY and CDR2 is FYNNEI. The CDR3 sequence is CASSERGWAGKDYTF. The CDR3, as DNA: TGTGCCAGCAGTGAAAGGGGGTGGGCAGGGAAAGACTACACCTTC.

This clonotype was detected only a few times. The chain is built from TRBV6-9 and TRBJ2-7, with D perhaps matching TRBD1 or TRBD2 (5 bases each). The length of the CDR3 is 15 residues. Trimming pared 4 bases from V and 3 bases from J, leaving 16 bases between. CDR1 is MNHGY, CDR2 SVAAGI, per germline. The CDR3 spells CASSSSRGQFYEQYF. The CDR3 DNA follows: TGTGCCAGCAGTTCCAGTCGGGGCCAATTCTACGAGCAGTACTTC.

This clonotype appeared many times. This chain joins TRBV18 and TRBJ2-5, with D tentatively TRBD2 (6 bases). Germline CDR1 and CDR2: KGHSH and LQKENI. The CDR3 runs 15 residues. The V end was cut by 0 bases, the J end by 0 bases, with 8 bases between. CDR3 coding DNA: TGTGCCAGCTCACCACCTGGAGGGTACCAAGAGACCCAGTACTTC. Translated: CASSPPGGYQETQYF.

The CDR3 is CASSLIPGAGYGELFF. As DNA, the CDR3 is TGTGCCAGCAGTTTAATCCCGGGTGCGGGGTACGGGGAGCTGTTTTTT. The rearrangement uses TRBV27 and TRBJ2-2; tentatively, D is TRBD2 (6 bases). The CDR3 contains 16 residues. The ends were cut back, 2 bases at V and 7 bases at J, with 17 bases in the middle. The germline V gene has CDR1 MNHEY and CDR2 SMNVEV (reference sequence).